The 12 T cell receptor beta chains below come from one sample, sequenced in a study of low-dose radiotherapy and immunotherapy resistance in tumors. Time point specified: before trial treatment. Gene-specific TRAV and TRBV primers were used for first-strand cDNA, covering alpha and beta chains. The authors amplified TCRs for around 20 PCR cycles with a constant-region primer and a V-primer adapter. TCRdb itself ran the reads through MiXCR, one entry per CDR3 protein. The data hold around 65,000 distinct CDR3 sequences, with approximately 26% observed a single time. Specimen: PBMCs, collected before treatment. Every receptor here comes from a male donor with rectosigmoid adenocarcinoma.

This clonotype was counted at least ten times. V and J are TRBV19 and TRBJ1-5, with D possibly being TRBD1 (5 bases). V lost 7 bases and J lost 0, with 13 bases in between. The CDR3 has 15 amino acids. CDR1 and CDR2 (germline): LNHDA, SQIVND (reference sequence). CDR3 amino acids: CASTRAGTSNQPQHF. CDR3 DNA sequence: TGTGCCAGTACAAGAGCTGGGACTAGCAATCAGCCCCAGCATTTT.

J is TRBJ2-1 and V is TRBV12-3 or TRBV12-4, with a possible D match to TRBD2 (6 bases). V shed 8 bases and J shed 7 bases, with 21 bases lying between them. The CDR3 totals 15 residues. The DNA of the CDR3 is TGTGCCAGCTCCTCCGGGACTCTCCAATCTAATGAGCAGTTCTTC. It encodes CASSSGTLQSNEQFF.

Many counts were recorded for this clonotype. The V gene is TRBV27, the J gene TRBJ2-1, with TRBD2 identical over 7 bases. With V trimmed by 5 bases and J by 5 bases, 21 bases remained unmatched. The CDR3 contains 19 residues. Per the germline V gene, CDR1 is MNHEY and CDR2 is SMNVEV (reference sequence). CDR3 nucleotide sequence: TGTGCCAGCAGTGCGCGGGCCACCGGGGGGTACCGACTTAACAATGAGCAGTTCTTC. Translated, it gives CASSARATGGYRLNNEQFF.

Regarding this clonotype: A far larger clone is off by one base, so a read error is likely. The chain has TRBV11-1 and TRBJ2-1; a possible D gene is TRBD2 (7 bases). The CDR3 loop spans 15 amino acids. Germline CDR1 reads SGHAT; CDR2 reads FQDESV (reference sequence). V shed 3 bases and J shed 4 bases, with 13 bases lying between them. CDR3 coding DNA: TGTGCCAGCAGCTTCGGAGGGGGGGGATACAATGAGCAGTTCTTC. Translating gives CASSFGGGGYNEQFF.

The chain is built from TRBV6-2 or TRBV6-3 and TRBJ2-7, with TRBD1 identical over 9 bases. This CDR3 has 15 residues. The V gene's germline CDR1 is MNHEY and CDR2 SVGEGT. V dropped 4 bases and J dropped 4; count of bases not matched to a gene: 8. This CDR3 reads CASSSAGTGSYEQYF. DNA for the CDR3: TGTGCCAGCAGTTCGGCCGGGACAGGGTCTTACGAGCAGTACTTC.

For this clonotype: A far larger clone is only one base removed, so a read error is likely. Here the CDR3 reads CASSFPVRDPDEQYF. In DNA, the CDR3 is TGTGCCAGCAGTTTTCCCGTCCGGGACCCAGATGAGCAGTACTTC. The V gene is TRBV28, the J gene TRBJ2-7; either TRBD1 or TRBD2 may fit D (5 bases each). V lost 3 bases to trimming and J lost 7 bases, with 19 bases between them. Germline CDR1 is MDHEN and CDR2 is SYDVKM. CDR3 length equals 15 residues.

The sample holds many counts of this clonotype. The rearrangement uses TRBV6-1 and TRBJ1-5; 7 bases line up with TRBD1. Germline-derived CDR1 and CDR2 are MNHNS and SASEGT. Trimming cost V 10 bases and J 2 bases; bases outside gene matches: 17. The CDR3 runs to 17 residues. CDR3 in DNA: TGTGCCACCCGACGGAGACAGGGAGAAGGGGGCAATCAGCCCCAGCATTTT. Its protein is CATRRRQGEGGNQPQHF.

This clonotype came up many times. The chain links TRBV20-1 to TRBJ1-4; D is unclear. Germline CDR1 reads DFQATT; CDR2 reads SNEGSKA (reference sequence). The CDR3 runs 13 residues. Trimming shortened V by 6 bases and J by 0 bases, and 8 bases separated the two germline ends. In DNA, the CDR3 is TGCAGTGCCAACAAACCAACTAATGAAAAACTGTTTTTT. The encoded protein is CSANKPTNEKLFF.

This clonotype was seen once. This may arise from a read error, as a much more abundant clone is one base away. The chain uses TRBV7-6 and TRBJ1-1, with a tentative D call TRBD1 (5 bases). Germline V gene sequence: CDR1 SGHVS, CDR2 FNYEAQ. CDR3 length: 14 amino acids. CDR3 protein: CVSSRPGGNTEAFF. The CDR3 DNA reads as TGTGTCAGCAGCCGCCCCGGGGGGAACACTGAAGCTTTCTTT.

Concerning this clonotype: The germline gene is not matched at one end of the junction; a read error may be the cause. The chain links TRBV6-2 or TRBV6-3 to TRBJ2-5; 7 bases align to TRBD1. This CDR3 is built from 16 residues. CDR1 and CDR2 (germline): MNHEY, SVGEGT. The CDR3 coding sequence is TGTGCCAGCAGTTCGCGAGCCGGGACAGTGCAAGAGAGCCAGTACTTC. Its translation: CASSSRAGTVQESQYF.

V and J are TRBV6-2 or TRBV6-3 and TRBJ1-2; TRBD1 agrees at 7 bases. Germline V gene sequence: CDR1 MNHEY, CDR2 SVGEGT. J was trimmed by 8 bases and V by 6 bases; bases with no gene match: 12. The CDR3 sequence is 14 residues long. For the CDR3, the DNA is TGTGCCAGCAGACCGATACTGCAGGGGGACGGCTACACCTTC. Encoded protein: CASRPILQGDGYTF.

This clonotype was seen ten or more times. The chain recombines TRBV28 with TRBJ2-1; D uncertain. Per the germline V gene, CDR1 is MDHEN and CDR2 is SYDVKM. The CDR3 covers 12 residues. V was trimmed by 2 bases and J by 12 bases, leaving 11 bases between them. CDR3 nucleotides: TGTGCCAGCAGTTTAGCACAGATAGGGCAGTTCTTC. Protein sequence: CASSLAQIGQFF.